This paragraph reports one T cell receptor beta chain. The antigen it recognizes is unknown. Per-nucleotide qualities are absent, and no much larger clonotype sits a single base away. This entry comes from a study of PD-1 and CTLA-4 blockade in melanoma (dated by TCRdb to about 2021). About the full investigation: In patients with melanoma, the researchers looked at the effects of CTLA-4 blockade versus PD-1 blockade on the CD8 T cell response that was melanoma-reactive.

For CDR1 and CDR2, the germline V gene lists KGHSH and LQKENI. V and J are truncated by 6 bases and 1 base respectively, leaving an intervening sequence of 13 bases. The CDR3 contains 15 residues, cysteine and phenylalanine counted. Solely the CDR3 DNA is kept, with 45 bases framed from the first base. Receptor amplification or capture employed the immunoSEQ multiplex PCR assay. In its TCRdb copy, this immuneACCESS table keeps in-frame sequences only and misses some clones. Where compared with another copy, unresolved V genes explain less than half of these, and the others have no known cause. The sample table records 25,000 to 30,000 clones; about 89% of these occur just once. The ten most abundant clones make up approximately 8.5% of the sample.

The sequence came from a human donor with melanoma. This chain is built from TRBV18 and TRBJ1-5; confidence is insufficient to name the D gene. Sample: CD8+ T cells from peripheral blood, taken before anti-PD-1 treatment. The nucleotides are TGTGCCAGCTCCCCGTCCCTAGGGAGCAATCAGCCCCAGCATTTT. The resulting protein is CASSPSLGSNQPQHF.